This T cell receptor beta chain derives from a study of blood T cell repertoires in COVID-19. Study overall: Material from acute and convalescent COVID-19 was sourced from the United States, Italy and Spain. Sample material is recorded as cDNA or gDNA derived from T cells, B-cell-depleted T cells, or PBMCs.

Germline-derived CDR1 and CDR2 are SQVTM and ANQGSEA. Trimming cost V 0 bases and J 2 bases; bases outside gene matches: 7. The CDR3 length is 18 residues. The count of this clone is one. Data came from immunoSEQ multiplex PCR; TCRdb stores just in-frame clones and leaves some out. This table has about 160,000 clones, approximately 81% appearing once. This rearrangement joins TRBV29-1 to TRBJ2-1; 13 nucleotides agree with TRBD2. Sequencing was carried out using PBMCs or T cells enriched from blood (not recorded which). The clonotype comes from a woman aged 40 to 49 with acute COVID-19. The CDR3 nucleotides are TGCAGCGTTGAAGAAACGACTAGCGGGGGGCCTACCTACAATGAGCAGTTCTTC. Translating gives CSVEETTSGGPTYNEQFF.